What follows are 9 T cell receptor beta chains derived from one specimen sequenced in a study of blood T cell repertoires in COVID-19. The method was immunoSEQ multiplex PCR; TCRdb's version includes in-frame clones alone and lacks a portion of them. In the table there are 90,000 to 120,000 clones, about four fifths of which are singletons. Sample: peripheral blood. Receptors originate from a woman at least 80 years old with active or convalescent COVID-19.

The V and J genes are TRBV2 and TRBJ1-2; TRBD1 might be the D (5 bases). The V gene lost 4 bases and the J gene lost 2 bases, with 8 bases spanning the gap. CDR3 length: 13 amino acids. Germline CDR1 reads SNHLY; CDR2 reads FYNNEI. CDR3: CASSGQLNYGYTF. As DNA, the CDR3 is TGTGCCAGCAGTGGACAGCTGAACTATGGCTACACCTTC.

This chain links TRBV27 with TRBJ2-7; 9 nucleotides agree with TRBD2. Per the germline V gene, CDR1 is MNHEY and CDR2 is SMNVEV (reference sequence). The CDR3 spans 16 residues. The junction had 5 bases not matched to a gene; V was cut back by 2 bases and J by 0 bases. The CDR3 DNA is TGTGCCAGCAGTTTAATAGCGGGGGTGAGCTCCTACGAGCAGTACTTC. Its protein product is CASSLIAGVSSYEQYF.

The V and J genes are TRBV5-1 and TRBJ1-2; 8 bases line up with TRBD1. The J segment lost 7 bases and the V segment lost 0 bases, leaving 5 bases of the junction unmatched. Per germline, CDR1 SGHRS and CDR2 YFSETQ. This CDR3 has 14 residues. The CDR3 loop is CASSLEDRASGYTF. Here the CDR3 DNA reads TGCGCCAGCAGCTTGGAGGACAGGGCAAGTGGCTACACCTTC.

This chain connects TRBV5-5 to TRBJ2-7; D is uncertain. This CDR3 has 13 amino acids. Trimming left V 0 bases short and J 4 bases short, with 8 bases between. Germline values: CDR1 SGHKS, CDR2 YYEKEE (reference sequence). CDR3 amino acids: CASSLVADYEQYF. The CDR3 bases are TGTGCCAGCAGCTTGGTGGCGGATTACGAGCAGTACTTC.

This chain connects TRBV5-8 to TRBJ1-5; D perhaps matches TRBD1 (5 bases). The CDR3 is 13 residues long. Germline V gene data show CDR1 as SGHTS and CDR2 as YDEGEE. The V and J ends lost 4 bases and 3 bases respectively, with 8 bases between them. The CDR3 region has the DNA TGTGCCAGCAGCACGGGACTCAATCAGCCCCAGCATTTT. Translated, it gives CASSTGLNQPQHF. The whole variable domain, remainder taken from reference TRBV5-8 and TRBJ1-5, is EAGVTQSPTHLIKTRGQQATLRCSPISGHTSVYWYQQALGLGLQFLLWYDEGEERNRGNFPPRFSGRQFPNYSSELNVNALELEDSALYLCASSTGLNQPQHFGDGTRLSIL.

The count of this clone is one. This sequence joins TRBV6-5 and TRBJ2-6; D ambiguous. Trimming pared 0 bases from V and 0 bases from J, leaving 6 bases between. The germline V gene has CDR1 MNHEY and CDR2 SVGAGI. The CDR3 consists of 16 residues. The CDR3 region has the DNA TGTGCCAGCAGTTACTCTGTGCGCTCTGGGGCCAACGTCCTGACTTTC. Protein product: CASSYSVRSGANVLTF.

This clone appeared a single time. The chain joins TRBV6-6 to TRBJ1-2; 9 bases align to TRBD1. CDR3 length equals 15 residues. V lost 0 bases to trimming and J lost 5 bases; unmatched junction nucleotides: 4. Germline values: CDR1 MNHNY, CDR2 SVGAGI (reference sequence). DNA for the CDR3: TGTGCCAGCAGTTACTCCGTGGACAGGGGTTATGGCTACACCTTC. Amino acid sequence: CASSYSVDRGYGYTF.

The CDR3 here is CATSRGGRAGDSNQPQHF. DNA for the CDR3: TGTGCCACCAGCAGAGGTGGTCGGGCAGGGGATAGCAATCAGCCCCAGCATTTT. V is TRBV15 and J is TRBJ1-5, with a tentative D call TRBD1 (6 bases). The CDR3 runs 18 residues. CDR1 is LNHNV, CDR2 YYDKDF, per germline (reference sequence). V lost 1 base and J 0 bases, leaving 16 bases between the germline ends.

The rearrangement joins TRBV12-3 or TRBV12-4 to TRBJ1-2; D is unclear. The ends were cut back, 3 bases at V and 7 bases at J, with 6 bases in the middle. The CDR3 is 11 amino acids. CDR3 in DNA: TGTGCCAGCAGTTTCGAGGGTGGCTACACCTTC. Translated, it gives CASSFEGGYTF.